One and the same sample provided the 16 T cell receptor beta chains below, sequenced in a study of identical twins. TCRdb re-derived calls from the 5' RACE reads in MiXCR, one entry per CDR3 protein. The data show hundreds of thousands of distinct CDR3 sequences, 8.6% seen once. The data were also submitted as part of a second study, on yellow fever vaccine responses in identical twins.

The specimen sequenced was PBMCs. These receptor sequences come from a woman aged 18-35 years in good health.

V is TRBV5-1 and J is TRBJ2-7, with D maybe TRBD2 (6 bases). The CDR3 extends over 16 amino acids. V lost 4 bases, J lost 3 bases, and 20 bases lay in between. In germline, CDR1 is SGHRS, CDR2 YFSETQ. The DNA of the CDR3 is TGCGCCAGCAGCCCCGGGCTGGGGGGACCCCTCTACGAGCAGTACTTC. Its protein product is CASSPGLGGPLYEQYF.

This clonotype was detected a few times. CDR3 sequence reads: CASSLRREGNEQYF. The CDR3, as DNA: TGTGCCAGCAGCTTACGCAGGGAGGGCAACGAGCAGTACTTC. The chain recombines TRBV5-5 with TRBJ2-7; 7 bases map to TRBD2. Germline loops: CDR1 SGHKS, CDR2 YYEKEE (reference sequence). The CDR3 loop spans 14 amino acids. V lost 2 bases and J lost 5; bases outside the gene matches: 7.

This clonotype was observed a handful of times. The V call is TRBV4-1, the J call TRBJ2-7; D remains ambiguous. Germline V CDR1 and CDR2: MGHRA, YSYEKL. The CDR3 has 16 amino acids. Deletions cut 0 bases from V and 2 bases from J, with 14 bases between. The CDR3 here is CASSQEKVARTYEQYF. The CDR3 DNA follows: TGCGCCAGCAGCCAAGAAAAAGTCGCCAGAACCTACGAGCAGTACTTC.

This clonotype was counted only a few times. V is TRBV29-1 and J is TRBJ2-7, with a tentative D call TRBD2 (5 bases). Germline V gene sequence: CDR1 SQVTM, CDR2 ANQGSEA. The CDR3 is made up of 11 amino acids. Deletions cut 4 bases from V and 6 bases from J, with 10 bases between. The CDR3 reads CSVGSGSEQYF. The DNA for the CDR3 is TGCAGCGTTGGGTCGGGGTCCGAGCAGTACTTC.

This clonotype was detected ten times or more. The rearrangement uses TRBV11-2 and TRBJ1-1; D is undetermined. Trimming took 0 bases from V and 4 from J, leaving 6 bases between them. The CDR3 contains 13 residues. Per the germline V gene, CDR1 is SGHAT and CDR2 is FQNNGV. The CDR3 loop reads CASSLERATEAFF. The CDR3 DNA follows: TGTGCCAGCAGCTTAGAAAGGGCCACTGAAGCTTTCTTT.

The chain joins TRBV20-1 to TRBJ2-2, with D uncertain. The CDR3 spans 14 residues. The germline gives CDR1 DFQATT, CDR2 SNEGSKA (reference sequence). V was pared by 6 bases and J by 4 bases, with 15 bases between. The CDR3 nucleotides are TGCAGTGCCCCTCAGGTCGGAATCACCGGGGAGCTGTTTTTT. Translating it yields CSAPQVGITGELFF.

V gene TRBV5-6 combines with J gene TRBJ2-5; D is perhaps TRBD1 (5 bases). The ends were cut back, 4 bases at V and 6 bases at J, with 13 bases in the middle. The CDR3 is made up of 13 amino acids. Germline CDR1 reads SGHDT; CDR2 reads YYEEEE. The CDR3 DNA reads TGTGCCAGCAGCGGTGCTTGGGGCCAGACCCAGTACTTC. It yields the protein CASSGAWGQTQYF. The full variable domain, completed using reference TRBV5-6 and TRBJ2-5, is DAGVTQSPTHLIKTRGQQVTLRCSPKSGHDTVSWYQQALGQGPQFIFQYYEEEERQRGNFPDRFSGHQFPNYSSELNVNALLLGDSALYLCASSGAWGQTQYFGPGTRLLVL.

The table lists this clonotype with a few counts. The V and J genes are TRBV24-1 and TRBJ2-5; 9 bases are shared with TRBD2. Germline trimming cut 7 bases from V and 4 bases from J; bases unmatched to any gene: 9. Germline-derived CDR1 and CDR2 are KGHDR and SFDVKD. This CDR3 has 15 residues. CDR3 in DNA: TGTGCCACCAGACGGGCTAGCGGGGTGAGAGAGACCCAGTACTTC. Translated, it gives CATRRASGVRETQYF.

This clonotype was observed many times. The chain recombines TRBV12-5 with TRBJ2-3; D possibly matches TRBD1 or TRBD2 (5 bases each). The germline V gene has CDR1 LGHNT and CDR2 FRNRAP. CDR3 length: 14 residues. The ends were cut back, 7 bases at V and 0 bases at J, with 11 bases in the middle. CDR3 coding DNA: TGTGCTAGTGCCCGGGACCGCAGCACAGATACGCAGTATTTT. Translated: CASARDRSTDTQYF.

The genes are TRBV7-2 and TRBJ1-5; D is perhaps TRBD1 (6 bases). The V gene's germline CDR1 is SGHTA and CDR2 FQGNSA. The germline V and J ends were trimmed by 5 bases and 7 bases, with 18 bases remaining between them. This CDR3 has 15 residues. Here the CDR3 DNA reads TGTGCCAGCAGCCCAGTCGGGGGGCCGGGACAGCCCCAGCATTTT. Amino acids: CASSPVGGPGQPQHF.

This clonotype was seen at least ten times. V gene TRBV10-3 combines with J gene TRBJ2-3; D may correspond to TRBD1 or TRBD2 (5 bases each). This CDR3 is built from 15 residues. The ends were cut back, 6 bases at V and 0 bases at J, with 13 bases in the middle. CDR1 is ENHRY and CDR2 is SYGVKD in the germline V gene. This CDR3 is CAIRKGPSSTDTQYF. The CDR3 nucleotides are TGTGCCATCAGGAAGGGACCCAGCAGCACAGATACGCAGTATTTT.

This clonotype has a count of ten or more. CDR3 sequence: CASSRTRELGELFF. Here the CDR3 DNA reads TGTGCCAGCAGTCGAACGCGGGAGTTGGGGGAGCTGTTTTTT. The rearrangement uses TRBV6-1 and TRBJ2-2, with 7 nucleotides matching TRBD2. CDR3 length: 14 residues. The ends lost 5 bases at V and 8 bases at J; junction bases unmatched: 8. Looked up from germline, CDR1 is MNHNS and CDR2 is SASEGT.

There are many counts of this clonotype. The genes are TRBV4-3 and TRBJ2-2; perhaps TRBD2 as D (5 bases). This CDR3 comprises 19 residues. CDR1 LGHNA and CDR2 YSLEER come from the germline V gene. The V end lost 1 base, the J end lost 2 bases, and 20 bases lay between the germline ends. The chain's CDR3 is CASSQVLPSFEVNTGELFF. For the CDR3, the DNA is TGCGCCAGCAGCCAAGTCCTACCTAGCTTCGAAGTTAACACCGGGGAGCTGTTTTTT.

V and J are TRBV6-2 or TRBV6-3 and TRBJ2-6, with a tentative D call TRBD1 (5 bases). Germline V gives CDR1 MNHEY, CDR2 SVGEGT. The CDR3 is 15 residues long. Between the trimmed V and J ends, which lost 2 bases and 1 base, there was a span of 6 bases. CDR3 sequence (DNA): TGTGCCAGCAGTTACGCAGGGTCTGGGGCCAACGTCCTGACTTTC. Translation gives CASSYAGSGANVLTF.

J is TRBJ2-5 and V is TRBV28; D gene unclear. The CDR3 sequence is 13 residues long. The V and J ends lost 5 bases and 7 bases respectively, with 14 bases between them. CDR1 is MDHEN, CDR2 SYDVKM, per germline. The CDR3: CASSGVADGTQYF. The CDR3 bases are TGTGCCAGCAGTGGGGTTGCAGACGGGACCCAGTACTTC. Complete variable domain (other parts from reference TRBV28 and TRBJ2-5): DVKVTQSSRYLVKRTGEKVFLECVQDMDHENMFWYRQDPGLGLRLIYFSYDVKMKEKGDIPEGYSVSREKKERFSLILESASTNQTSMYLCASSGVADGTQYFGPGTRLLVL.

This clonotype was detected only a few times. The chain recombines TRBV20-1 with TRBJ1-1; possible D gene TRBD1, 5 bases. The CDR3 is 13 amino acids. Germline values: CDR1 DFQATT, CDR2 SNEGSKA (reference sequence). V was cut by 8 bases and J by 0 bases, with 13 bases left in between. The CDR3 spells CSCRDVMNTEAFF. CDR3 nucleotides: TGCAGTTGCCGGGACGTGATGAACACTGAAGCTTTCTTT.